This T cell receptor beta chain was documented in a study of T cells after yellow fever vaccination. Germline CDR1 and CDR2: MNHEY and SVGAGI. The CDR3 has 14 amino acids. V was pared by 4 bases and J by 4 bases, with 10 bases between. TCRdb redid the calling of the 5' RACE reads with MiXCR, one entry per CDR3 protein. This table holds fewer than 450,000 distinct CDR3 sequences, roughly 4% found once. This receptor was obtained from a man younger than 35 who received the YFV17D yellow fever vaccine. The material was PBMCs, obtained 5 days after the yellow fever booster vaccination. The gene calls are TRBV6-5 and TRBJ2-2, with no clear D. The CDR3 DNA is TGTGCCAGCAGTTCGCCCCAATTCACCGGGGAGCTGTTTTTT. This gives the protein CASSSPQFTGELFF.